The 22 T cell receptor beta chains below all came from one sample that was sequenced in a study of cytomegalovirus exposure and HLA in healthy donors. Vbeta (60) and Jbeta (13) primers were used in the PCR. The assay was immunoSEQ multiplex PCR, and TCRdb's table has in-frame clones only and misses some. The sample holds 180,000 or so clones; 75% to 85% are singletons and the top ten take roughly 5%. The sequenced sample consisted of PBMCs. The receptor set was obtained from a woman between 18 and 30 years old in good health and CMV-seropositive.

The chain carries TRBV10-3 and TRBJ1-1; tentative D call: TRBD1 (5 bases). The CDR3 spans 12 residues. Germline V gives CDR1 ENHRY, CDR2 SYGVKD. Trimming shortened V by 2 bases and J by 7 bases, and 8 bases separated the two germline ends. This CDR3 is CAISEKGYEAFF. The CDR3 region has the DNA TGTGCCATCAGTGAGAAGGGGTATGAAGCTTTCTTT.

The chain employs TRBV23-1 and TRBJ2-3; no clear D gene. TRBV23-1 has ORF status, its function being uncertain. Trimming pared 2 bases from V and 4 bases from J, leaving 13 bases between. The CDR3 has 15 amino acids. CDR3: CASSQNASPADTQYF. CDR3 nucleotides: TGCGCCAGCAGTCAAAATGCCTCCCCGGCAGATACGCAGTATTTT.

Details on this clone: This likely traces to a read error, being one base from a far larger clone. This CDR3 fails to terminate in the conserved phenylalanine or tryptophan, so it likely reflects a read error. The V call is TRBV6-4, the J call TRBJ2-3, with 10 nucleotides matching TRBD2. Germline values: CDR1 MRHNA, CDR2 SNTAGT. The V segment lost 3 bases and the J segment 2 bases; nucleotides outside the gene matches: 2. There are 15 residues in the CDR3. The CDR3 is CASSESGGATDTQYL. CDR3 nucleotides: TGTGCCAGCAGTGAAAGCGGGGGGGCCACAGATACGCAGTATCTT.

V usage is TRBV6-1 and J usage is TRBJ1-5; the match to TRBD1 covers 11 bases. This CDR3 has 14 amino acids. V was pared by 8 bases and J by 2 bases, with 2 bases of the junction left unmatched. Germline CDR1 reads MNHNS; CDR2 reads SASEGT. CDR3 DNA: TGTGCCAGCTGGGGACAGGGGGGCAATCAGCCCCAGCATTTT. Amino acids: CASWGQGGNQPQHF.

CDR3 sequence (DNA): TGTGCCAGCAGTGATGGGGGGGCTGGAAACACCATATATTTT. Residues: CASSDGGAGNTIYF. The chain carries TRBV9 and TRBJ1-3, with D perhaps matching TRBD1 (5 bases). Per germline, CDR1 SGDLS and CDR2 YYNGEE. The CDR3 has 14 amino acids. The germline V and J ends were trimmed by 5 bases and 2 bases, with 11 bases remaining between them. Based on the CDR3 plus reference TRBV9 and TRBJ1-3, the full variable domain is DSGVTQTPKHLITATGQRVTLRCSPRSGDLSVYWYQQSLDQGLQFLIQYYNGEERAKGNILERFSAQQFPDLHSELNLSSLELGDSALYFCASSDGGAGNTIYFGEGSWLTVV.

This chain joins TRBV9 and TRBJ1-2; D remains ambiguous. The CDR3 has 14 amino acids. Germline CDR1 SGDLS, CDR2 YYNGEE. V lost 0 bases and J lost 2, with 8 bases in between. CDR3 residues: CASSVATGNYGYTF. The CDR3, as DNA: TGTGCCAGCAGCGTAGCTACGGGGAACTATGGCTACACCTTC.

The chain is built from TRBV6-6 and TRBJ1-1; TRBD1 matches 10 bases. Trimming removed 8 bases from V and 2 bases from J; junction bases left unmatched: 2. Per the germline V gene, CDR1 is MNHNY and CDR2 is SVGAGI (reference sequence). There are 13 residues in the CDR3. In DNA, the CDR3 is TGTGCCAGCCGGGACAGGGGAAACACTGAAGCTTTCTTT. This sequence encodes CASRDRGNTEAFF.

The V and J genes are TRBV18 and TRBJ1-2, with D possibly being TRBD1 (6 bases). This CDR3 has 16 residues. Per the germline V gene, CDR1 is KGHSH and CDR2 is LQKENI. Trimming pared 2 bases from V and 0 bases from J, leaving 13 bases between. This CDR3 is CASSPMVGASNYGYTF. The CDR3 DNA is TGTGCCAGCTCACCAATGGTGGGGGCCTCTAACTATGGCTACACCTTC.

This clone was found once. The CDR3 DNA reads TGCGCCAGCAGCCAAGACAGGGGTAGCGACACAGATACGCAGTATTTT. It is translated as CASSQDRGSDTDTQYF. The chain joins TRBV4-3 to TRBJ2-3, with TRBD1 as a possible D gene (6 bases). Between the trimmed V and J ends, which lost 0 bases and 2 bases, there was a span of 12 bases. This CDR3 has 16 residues. CDR1 and CDR2 (germline): LGHNA, YSLEER.

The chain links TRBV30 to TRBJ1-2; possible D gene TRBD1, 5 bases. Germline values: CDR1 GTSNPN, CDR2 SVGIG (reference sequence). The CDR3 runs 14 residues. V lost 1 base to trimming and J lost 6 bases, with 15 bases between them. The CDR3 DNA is TGTGCCTGGAGTGCGGGGGGGGGAGGGAATGGCTACACCTTC. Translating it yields CAWSAGGGGNGYTF.

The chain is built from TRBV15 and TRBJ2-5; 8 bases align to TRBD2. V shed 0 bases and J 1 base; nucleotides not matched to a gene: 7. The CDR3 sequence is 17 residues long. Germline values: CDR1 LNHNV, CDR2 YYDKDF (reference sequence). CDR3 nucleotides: TGTGCCACCAGCAGAGATTACGGGGGGGCCCCCCAAGAGACCCAGTACTTC. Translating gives CATSRDYGGAPQETQYF.

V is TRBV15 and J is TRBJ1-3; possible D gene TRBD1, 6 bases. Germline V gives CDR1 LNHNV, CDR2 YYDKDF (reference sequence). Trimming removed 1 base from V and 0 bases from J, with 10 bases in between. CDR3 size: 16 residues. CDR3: CATSRGQTGSGNTIYF. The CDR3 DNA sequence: TGTGCCACCAGCAGAGGACAGACAGGCTCTGGAAACACCATATATTTT.

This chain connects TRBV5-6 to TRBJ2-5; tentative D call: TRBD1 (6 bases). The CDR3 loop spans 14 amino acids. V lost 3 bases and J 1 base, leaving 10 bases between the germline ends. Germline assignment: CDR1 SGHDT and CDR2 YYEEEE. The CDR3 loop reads CASSSWTVQETQYF. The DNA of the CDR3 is TGTGCCAGCAGCTCGTGGACAGTCCAAGAGACCCAGTACTTC.

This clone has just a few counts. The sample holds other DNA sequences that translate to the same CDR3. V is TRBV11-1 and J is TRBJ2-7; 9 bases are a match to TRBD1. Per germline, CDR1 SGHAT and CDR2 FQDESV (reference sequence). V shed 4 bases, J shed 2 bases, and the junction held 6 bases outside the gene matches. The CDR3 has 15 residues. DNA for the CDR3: TGTGCCAGCAGCTGGGGACAGGGAGCCACCTACGAGCAGTACTTC. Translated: CASSWGQGATYEQYF.

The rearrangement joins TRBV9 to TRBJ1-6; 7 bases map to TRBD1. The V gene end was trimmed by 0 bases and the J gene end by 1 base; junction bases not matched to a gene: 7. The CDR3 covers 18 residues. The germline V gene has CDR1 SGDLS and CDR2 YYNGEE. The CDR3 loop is CASSVEAGGISYNSPLHF. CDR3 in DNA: TGTGCCAGCAGCGTAGAGGCAGGGGGGATTTCCTATAATTCACCCCTCCACTTT.

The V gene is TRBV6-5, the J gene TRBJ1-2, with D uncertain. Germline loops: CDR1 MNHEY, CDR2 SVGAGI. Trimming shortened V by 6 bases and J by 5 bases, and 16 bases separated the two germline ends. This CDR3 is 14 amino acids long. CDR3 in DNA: TGTGCCAGCAGAAAGGAGGGAACCCGGTATGGCTACACCTTC. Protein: CASRKEGTRYGYTF.

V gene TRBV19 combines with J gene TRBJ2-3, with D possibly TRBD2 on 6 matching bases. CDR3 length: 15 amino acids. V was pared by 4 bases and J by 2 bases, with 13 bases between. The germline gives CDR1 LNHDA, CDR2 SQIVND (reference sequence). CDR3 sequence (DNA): TGTGCCAGTAGTAATCGGACTACCCACACAGATACGCAGTATTTT. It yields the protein CASSNRTTHTDTQYF.

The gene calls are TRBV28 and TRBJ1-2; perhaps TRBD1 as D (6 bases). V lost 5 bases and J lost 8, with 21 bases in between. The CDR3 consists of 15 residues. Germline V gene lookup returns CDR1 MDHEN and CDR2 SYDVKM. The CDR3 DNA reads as TGTGCCAGCAGTCCAAGGACAGCAGCCGAGAGGGGCTACACCTTC. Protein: CASSPRTAAERGYTF.

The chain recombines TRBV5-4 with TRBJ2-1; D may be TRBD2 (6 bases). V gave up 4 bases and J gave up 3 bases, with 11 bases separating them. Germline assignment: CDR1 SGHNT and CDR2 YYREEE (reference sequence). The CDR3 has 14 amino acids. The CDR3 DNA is TGTGCCAGCAGCGGGAGGTACAACTACAATGAGCAGTTCTTC. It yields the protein CASSGRYNYNEQFF. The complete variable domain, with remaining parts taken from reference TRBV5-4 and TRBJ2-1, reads ETGVTQSPTHLIKTRGQQVTLRCSSQSGHNTVSWYQQALGQGPQFIFQYYREEENGRGNFPPRFSGLQFPNYSSELNVNALELDDSALYLCASSGRYNYNEQFFGPGTRLTVL.

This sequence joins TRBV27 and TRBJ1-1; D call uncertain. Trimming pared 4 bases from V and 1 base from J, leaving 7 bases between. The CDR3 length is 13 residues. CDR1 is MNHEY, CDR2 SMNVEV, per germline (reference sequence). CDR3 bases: TGTGCCAGCAGTTATAGGAGGAACACTGAAGCTTTCTTT. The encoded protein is CASSYRRNTEAFF.

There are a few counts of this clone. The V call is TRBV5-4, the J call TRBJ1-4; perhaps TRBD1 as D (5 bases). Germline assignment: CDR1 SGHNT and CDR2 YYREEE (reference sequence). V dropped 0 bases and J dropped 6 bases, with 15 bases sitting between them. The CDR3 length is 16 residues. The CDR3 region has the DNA TGTGCCAGCAGCTTGGCCGGAGGGCGGGGGTATGAAAAACTGTTTTTT. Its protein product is CASSLAGGRGYEKLFF. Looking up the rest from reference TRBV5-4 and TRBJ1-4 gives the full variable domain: ETGVTQSPTHLIKTRGQQVTLRCSSQSGHNTVSWYQQALGQGPQFIFQYYREEENGRGNFPPRFSGLQFPNYSSELNVNALELDDSALYLCASSLAGGRGYEKLFFGSGTQLSVL.

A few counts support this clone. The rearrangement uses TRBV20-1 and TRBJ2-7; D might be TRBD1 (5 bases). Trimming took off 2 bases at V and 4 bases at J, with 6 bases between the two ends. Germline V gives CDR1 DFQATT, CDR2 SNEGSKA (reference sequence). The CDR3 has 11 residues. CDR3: CSARKGYEQYF. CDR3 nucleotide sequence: TGCAGTGCTAGAAAGGGGTACGAGCAGTACTTC.